One sample yielded the 32 T cell receptor beta chains listed below, sequenced in a study of Graves' ophthalmopathy and Graves' hyperthyroidism. As the template, RNA transcripts were used to amplify TCR beta CDR3 regions. First-round RT-PCR employed HTBI primers, with a second-round multiplex PCR after it. TCRdb independently ran MiXCR on the multiplex PCR reads; one entry per CDR3 protein. The sample records almost 750,000 distinct CDR3 sequences, about 44% being singletons. The sequencing sample was made of peripheral blood. The origin of the receptors is an adult man with Graves' ophthalmopathy.

This sequence joins TRBV29-1 and TRBJ1-6; D gene uncertain. This CDR3 is built from 14 residues. Germline CDR1 and CDR2: SQVTM and ANQGSEA. Trimming shortened V by 5 bases and J by 3 bases, and 11 bases separated the two germline ends. The CDR3 sequence is CSVRLLNYNSPLHF. The CDR3 DNA reads as TGCAGCGTTCGACTGCTTAACTATAATTCACCCCTCCACTTT.

The CDR3 loop reads CASSGSGRVRETQYF. CDR3 bases: TGTGCCAGCAGCGGGAGCGGGAGGGTCCGGGAGACCCAGTACTTC. The chain employs TRBV9 and TRBJ2-5; 10 bases are shared with TRBD2. CDR3 length: 15 residues. J gave up 5 bases and V 3 bases, and 7 bases lay outside the gene matches. Germline CDR1 SGDLS, CDR2 YYNGEE.

This chain uses TRBV19 with TRBJ1-6; the D is unclear. Germline V gene lookup returns CDR1 LNHDA and CDR2 SQIVND (reference sequence). V was cut by 11 bases and J by 10 bases, with 21 bases left in between. The CDR3 contains 14 residues. The CDR3 sequence is CAWSVLVGGSPLHF. The CDR3 DNA reads as TGTGCCTGGAGTGTTTTGGTAGGAGGATCACCCCTCCACTTT.

The chain has TRBV29-1 and TRBJ2-5, with 12 bases matching TRBD1. This CDR3 is built from 16 residues. V lost 8 bases to trimming and J lost 4 bases; unmatched junction nucleotides: 14. Germline CDR1 SQVTM, CDR2 ANQGSEA. The CDR3 protein is CSSTPLRDRGRETQYF. The CDR3 DNA reads as TGCAGCAGTACCCCCCTCCGGGACAGGGGGCGAGAGACCCAGTACTTC.

Worth noting for this clonotype: Given a much more abundant clone one base away, this may be a read error. The genes are TRBV2 and TRBJ2-7; 7 nucleotides align to TRBD2. CDR3 length equals 14 residues. CDR1 and CDR2 (germline): SNHLY, FYNNEI. CDR3 sequence reads: CVSTLAPYSYEQYF. In nucleotides, the CDR3 is TGTGTCAGCACACTAGCGCCCTACTCCTACGAGCAGTACTTC.

Ten or more counts support this clonotype. The rearrangement uses TRBV10-3 and TRBJ2-7; 14 bases map to TRBD2. V lost 6 bases to trimming and J lost 6 bases; unmatched junction nucleotides: 4. The CDR3 loop spans 14 amino acids. The germline gives CDR1 ENHRY, CDR2 SYGVKD. The CDR3 region has the DNA TGTGCCATCAGGGGACTAGCGGGAGTTGGCGAGCAGTACTTC. This gives the protein CAIRGLAGVGEQYF.

CDR3 in amino acids: CASSLELVNTEAFF. The CDR3 DNA reads TGCGCCAGCAGCTTGGAGTTGGTTAACACTGAAGCTTTCTTT. This rearrangement joins TRBV5-1 to TRBJ1-1, with D hard to call. V was cut by 0 bases and J by 2 bases, with 8 bases left in between. There are 14 residues in the CDR3. Germline V gene lookup returns CDR1 SGHRS and CDR2 YFSETQ. Full variable domain (missing parts from reference TRBV5-1 and TRBJ1-1): KAGVTQTPRYLIKTRGQQVTLSCSPISGHRSVSWYQQTPGQGLQFLFEYFSETQRNKGNFPGRFSGRQFSNSRSEMNVSTLELGDSALYLCASSLELVNTEAFFGQGTRLTVV.

This clonotype has at least ten counts. The V gene is TRBV10-3, the J gene TRBJ2-6, with D tentatively TRBD1 (5 bases). Germline V gene data show CDR1 as ENHRY and CDR2 as SYGVKD. The CDR3 length is 17 residues. Between the trimmed V and J ends, which lost 1 base and 0 bases, there was a span of 10 bases. CDR3 sequence reads: CAISELSGASGANVLTF. The CDR3 bases are TGTGCCATCAGTGAGTTGAGTGGGGCCTCTGGGGCCAACGTCCTGACTTTC.

This clonotype has more than one count but fewer than ten. V gene TRBV4-2 combines with J gene TRBJ1-2; 9 nucleotides line up with TRBD1. CDR1 and CDR2 (germline): LGHNA, YNFKEQ. V lost 2 bases to trimming and J lost 8 bases; unmatched junction nucleotides: 9. This CDR3 has 15 residues. CDR3 amino acids: CASSQPQTGGEGYTF. CDR3 in DNA: TGTGCCAGCAGCCAACCCCAGACAGGGGGAGAGGGCTACACCTTC.

This clonotype was counted between two and nine times. The V gene is TRBV29-1, the J gene TRBJ1-3; no clear D. Trimming pared 4 bases from V and 7 bases from J, leaving 2 bases between. CDR1 and CDR2 from the germline V gene are SQVTM and ANQGSEA. This CDR3 has 9 residues. CDR3 in DNA: TGCAGCGTTGGGAACACCATATATTTT. Protein: CSVGNTIYF.

Many counts were recorded for this clonotype. This chain links TRBV29-1 with TRBJ1-1, with a tentative D call TRBD1 (6 bases). V gave up 3 bases and J gave up 1 base, with 15 bases separating them. Germline CDR1 reads SQVTM; CDR2 reads ANQGSEA. The CDR3 loop spans 15 amino acids. The CDR3 coding sequence is TGCAGCGTTGACGGGACAATGAAGCAGAACACTGAAGCTTTCTTT. Its protein is CSVDGTMKQNTEAFF. The full variable domain, completed using reference TRBV29-1 and TRBJ1-1, is SAVISQKPSRDICQRGTSLTIQCQVDSQVTMMFWYRQQPGQSLTLIATANQGSEATYESGFVIDKFPISRPNLTFSTLTVSNMSPEDSSIYLCSVDGTMKQNTEAFFGQGTRLTVV.

Note on this clonotype: No conserved phenylalanine or tryptophan is present at the end of the CDR3, so a read error is the likely explanation. The DNA is omitted, as the CDR3 cannot be located on it reliably, and the CDR3 follows TCRdb's listing. This chain uses TRBV7-9 with TRBJ1-3; the D segment call TRBD1 is taken from the table without a DNA check. 10 amino acids form the CDR3, both terminal residues included. The germline CDR1 and CDR2 sequences are SEHNR and FQNEAQ (reference sequence). CDR3 region: CASSLDTGGM.

With regard to this clonotype: A read error is possible here, since a much larger clone lies one base away. The chain uses TRBV10-3 and TRBJ2-5; no clear D gene. Per the germline V gene, CDR1 is ENHRY and CDR2 is SYGVKD. This CDR3 has 13 amino acids. The CDR3 DNA is TGTGCCGTCAGTGAAGATTTGGGAGAGACCCAGTACTTC. Its translation is CAVSEDLGETQYF.

CDR3 nucleotides: TGCAGTGCTAGAGACCAGAACTCCTATAATTCACCCCTCCACTTT. This sequence encodes CSARDQNSYNSPLHF. The chain recombines TRBV20-1 with TRBJ1-6; the D is unclear. Germline V CDR1 and CDR2: DFQATT, SNEGSKA (reference sequence). This CDR3 region has 15 residues. V was clipped by 0 bases and J by 0 bases, with 6 bases between them.

The V call is TRBV4-2, the J call TRBJ1-1; D uncertain. CDR1 LGHNA and CDR2 YNFKEQ come from the germline V gene. The CDR3 contains 14 residues. V lost 0 bases, J lost 5 bases, and 10 bases lay in between. In DNA form, the CDR3 reads TGTGCCAGCAGCCAAGAAAGGGCGAGGACTGAAGCTTTCTTT. It specifies CASSQERARTEAFF.

CDR3 loop: CAIKRWGRGQRETQYF. DNA of the CDR3: TGTGCCATCAAGAGATGGGGGAGGGGCCAAAGGGAGACCCAGTACTTC. The chain is built from TRBV10-3 and TRBJ2-5, with TRBD2 matching over 7 bases. The germline gives CDR1 ENHRY, CDR2 SYGVKD. V was clipped by 7 bases and J by 5 bases; unmatched bases: 16. This CDR3 has 16 amino acids.

This chain joins TRBV19 and TRBJ1-1; no clear D gene. This CDR3 is 15 amino acids long. Deletions cut 4 bases from V and 1 base from J, with 13 bases between. CDR1 LNHDA and CDR2 SQIVND come from the germline V gene (reference sequence). CDR3 protein: CASSNPEARNTEAFF. CDR3 nucleotides: TGTGCCAGTAGTAACCCGGAGGCCCGGAACACTGAAGCTTTCTTT.

This clonotype was seen a single time. At one of its ends the junction is not consistent with the germline gene, which may arise from a read error. The J gene is TRBJ2-1, the V gene TRBV15; D is perhaps TRBD1 (5 bases). This CDR3 comprises 13 residues. CDR1 is LNHNV and CDR2 is YYDKDF in the germline V gene (reference sequence). The CDR3 DNA follows: TGTGCCACCAACAGAGACAGATACAATGAGCAGTTCTTC. Amino acids: CATNRDRYNEQFF.

The chain couples TRBV12-3 or TRBV12-4 to TRBJ2-3; 12 bases agree with TRBD2. Germline trimming cut 5 bases from V and 4 bases from J; bases unmatched to any gene: 10. The CDR3 has 17 residues. Here the CDR3 DNA reads TGTGCCAGCAGTCCACTTCCGGGACTAGCGGGTGCAGATACGCAGTATTTT. Translation gives CASSPLPGLAGADTQYF.

This chain joins TRBV20-1 and TRBJ1-3, with a possible D match to TRBD1 (6 bases). The V gene's germline CDR1 is DFQATT and CDR2 SNEGSKA (reference sequence). V was pared by 5 bases and J by 2 bases, with 19 bases between. The CDR3 has 16 amino acids. For the CDR3, the DNA is TGCAGTGCTTCACAGGGAGCGGGTATGACTGGAAACACCATATATTTT. Translation gives CSASQGAGMTGNTIYF.

This clonotype showed up many times. The CDR3 nucleotides read TGTGCCAGCAGCTTAGAGGGGTGGACTCAGTACTTC. Its translation: CASSLEGWTQYF. J is TRBJ2-7 and V is TRBV7-2, with D possibly being TRBD1 or TRBD2 (5 bases each). In germline, CDR1 is SGHTA, CDR2 FQGNSA. Trimming removed 1 base from V and 10 bases from J, with 11 bases in between. This CDR3 is 12 amino acids long. The complete variable domain, with remaining parts taken from reference TRBV7-2 and TRBJ2-7, reads GAGVSQSPSNKVTEKGKDVELRCDPISGHTALYWYRQSLGQGLEFLIYFQGNSAPDKSGLPSDRFSAERTGGSVSTLTIQRTQQEDSAVYLCASSLEGWTQYFGPGTRLTVT.

The chain joins TRBV7-8 to TRBJ1-6; D is unresolved. Per germline, CDR1 SGHVS and CDR2 FQNEAQ. Trimming removed 4 bases at V and 0 bases at J, with 7 bases between. The CDR3 has 15 amino acids. In nucleotides, the CDR3 is TGTGCCAGCAGCTACAAGAGCTCCTATAATTCACCCCTCCACTTT. Its protein is CASSYKSSYNSPLHF.

Ten or more counts support this clonotype. V gene TRBV15 combines with J gene TRBJ1-1; D unresolved. The CDR3 length is 13 residues. V gave up 2 bases and J gave up 6 bases, with 10 bases separating them. Germline V gene lookup returns CDR1 LNHNV and CDR2 YYDKDF (reference sequence). The CDR3 protein is CATSRLSTAEAFF. In DNA form, the CDR3 reads TGTGCCACCAGCAGACTATCTACAGCTGAAGCTTTCTTT. Full variable domain (remainder filled in from reference TRBV15 and TRBJ1-1): DAMVIQNPRYQVTQFGKPVTLSCSQTLNHNVMYWYQQKSSQAPKLLFHYYDKDFNNEADTPDNFQSRRPNTSFCFLDIRSPGLGDTAMYLCATSRLSTAEAFFGQGTRLTVV.

This clonotype was seen a few times. The V gene is TRBV20-1, the J gene TRBJ1-1; D unclear. Germline assignment: CDR1 DFQATT and CDR2 SNEGSKA (reference sequence). The CDR3 runs to 14 residues. Deletions cut 1 base from V and 5 bases from J, with 14 bases between. DNA of the CDR3: TGCAGTGCTAGAGTATCGGGGATCTGGACTGAAGCTTTCTTT. Its translation: CSARVSGIWTEAFF.

This clonotype showed up many times. V and J are TRBV7-9 and TRBJ1-4; 7 bases match TRBD1. The CDR3 spans 15 residues. Germline V CDR1 and CDR2: SEHNR, FQNEAQ (reference sequence). Trimming cost V 1 base and J 8 bases; bases outside gene matches: 7. CDR3 loop: CASSLEGARGEKLFF. The CDR3 DNA sequence: TGTGCCAGCAGCTTAGAGGGGGCAAGGGGGGAAAAACTGTTTTTT.

This clonotype was observed a few times. Sequence at one end of the junction differs from germline and may be a read error. The rearrangement uses TRBV20-1 and TRBJ1-4; no clear D gene. The CDR3 has 11 amino acids. CDR1 DFQATT and CDR2 SNEGSKA come from the germline V gene (reference sequence). The CDR3 reads CSALNTEKLIF. DNA for the CDR3: TGCAGTGCTTTAAACACGGAAAAACTGATTTTT.

V is TRBV11-2 and J is TRBJ2-5; 9 positions agree with TRBD1. The junction had 13 bases not matched to a gene; V was cut back by 5 bases and J by 3 bases. The V gene's germline CDR1 is SGHAT and CDR2 FQNNGV. The CDR3 runs 17 residues. The CDR3 DNA is TGTGCCAGCAGCCAAACAGGGGGCTTTTCGGTCGAAGAGACCCAGTACTTC. Protein sequence: CASSQTGGFSVEETQYF.

This sequence joins TRBV2 and TRBJ2-5; the D is unclear. The CDR3 extends over 14 amino acids. Germline V gives CDR1 SNHLY, CDR2 FYNNEI. V was trimmed by 6 bases and J by 2 bases, leaving 13 bases between them. The CDR3 is CASSSEGNQETQYF. Written as DNA, the CDR3 is TGTGCCAGCAGCTCTGAAGGGAATCAAGAGACCCAGTACTTC.

The chain recombines TRBV7-8 with TRBJ1-6, with D uncertain. The CDR3 consists of 14 residues. Germline V CDR1 and CDR2: SGHVS, FQNEAQ. Trimming removed 1 base from V and 9 bases from J, with 10 bases in between. The CDR3 spells CASSLVGMGSPLHF. Here the CDR3 DNA reads TGTGCCAGCAGCTTAGTAGGGATGGGTTCACCCCTCCACTTT. Together with reference TRBV7-8 and TRBJ1-6, the CDR3 gives the full variable domain: GAGVSQSPRYKVAKRGQDVALRCDPISGHVSLFWYQQALGQGPEFLTYFQNEAQLDKSGLPSDRFFAERPEGSVSTLKIQRTQQEDSAVYLCASSLVGMGSPLHFGNGTRLTVT.

This clonotype was seen only a few times. The genes are TRBV7-9 and TRBJ1-6; the D is unclear. The CDR3 contains 15 residues. V was cut by 5 bases and J by 4 bases, with 12 bases left in between. Germline loops: CDR1 SEHNR, CDR2 FQNEAQ (reference sequence). Here the CDR3 DNA reads TGTGCCAGCAGCGCCGATGGGGTGTATAATTCACCCCTCCACTTT. Its protein is CASSADGVYNSPLHF. The full variable domain, completed using reference TRBV7-9 and TRBJ1-6, is DTGVSQNPRHKITKRGQNVTFRCDPISEHNRLYWYRQTLGQGPEFLTYFQNEAQLEKSRLLSDRFSAERPKGSFSTLEIQRTEQGDSAMYLCASSADGVYNSPLHFGNGTRLTVT.

This clonotype was seen many times. CDR3 DNA: TGTGCCAGCAGTGAATATTCCGGGGATAGAGCTTTCTTT. Amino acid sequence: CASSEYSGDRAFF. The genes are TRBV25-1 and TRBJ1-1; no clear D gene. The CDR3 covers 13 residues. V lost 0 bases, J lost 10 bases, and 12 bases lay in between. Germline CDR1 is MGHDK and CDR2 is SYGVNS.

The chain employs TRBV5-1 and TRBJ1-2; maybe TRBD1 (5 bases). Germline lookup yields CDR1 SGHRS and CDR2 YFSETQ. The V gene lost 0 bases and the J gene lost 5 bases, with 17 bases spanning the gap. The CDR3 is 16 residues long. The CDR3 loop is CASSLVGPSRPYGYTF. In nucleotides, the CDR3 is TGCGCCAGCAGCTTGGTGGGACCATCACGCCCTTATGGCTACACCTTC.